This T cell receptor beta chain is drawn from a study of long-term antiretroviral therapy in people with HIV. Trimming took off 5 bases at V and 2 bases at J, with 5 bases between the two ends. CDR3 length: 12 residues. CDR1 SGHAT and CDR2 FQNNGV come from the germline V gene. Whole-study results and caveats: Blood in the study was drawn between about 2004 and 2017, possibly under older ART regimens, which may be less effective than current ones. HIV repertoires had narrower CDR3 length ranges than controls.

A word on this clone: The antigen remains unidentified.

They ran version v3.0 of the immunoSEQ assay at survey level. This table comes from immunoSEQ multiplex PCR, and its TCRdb copy is limited to in-frame clones, with some not included. The table lists around 20,000 clones, 84% of them singletons. At least two post-ART and at least one pre-ART PBMC sample were available for each donor. This chain uses TRBV11-2 with TRBJ2-3; D remains ambiguous. This TCR came from a man between 18 and 29 years old with HIV. Sequencing was performed on unsorted PBMCs, taken 0.9 years after starting antiretroviral therapy. CDR3 loop: CASSPPTDTQYF. The CDR3 nucleotides read TGTGCCAGCAGCCCCCCCACAGATACGCAGTATTTT.